What follows are 17 T cell receptor beta chains derived from one specimen sequenced in a study of post-analysis software for immune sequencing data. Overall study findings and caveats: Patients used roughly five TRBV segments, including TRBV5-6, TRBV5-1 and TRBV20-1, more often than controls.

These receptors are not linked to any known antigen. Included in the TCR beta cDNA libraries were unique molecular identifiers. TCRdb itself ran the PCR reads through MiXCR, one entry per CDR3 protein. The sample includes a few hundred thousand distinct CDR3 sequences, under 55% of them seen just once. Material: blood. Receptors were obtained from a girl aged 5 to 17 with multiple sclerosis.

A few counts support this clonotype. This rearrangement joins TRBV10-3 to TRBJ2-3, with D possibly TRBD1 on 7 matching bases. CDR1 and CDR2 (germline): ENHRY, SYGVKD. V shed 6 bases and J shed 3 bases, with 13 bases lying between them. The CDR3 sequence is 14 residues long. The CDR3, as DNA: TGTGCCATCAGGTGGGACAGCGGGACAGATACGCAGTATTTT. It encodes CAIRWDSGTDTQYF.

As concerns this clonotype: The conserved final phenylalanine or tryptophan is absent from the CDR3, which likely points to a read error. The V and J genes are TRBV7-2 and TRBJ2-7, with 8 bases lining up with TRBD1. Germline V CDR1 and CDR2: SGHTA, FQGNSA. V lost 0 bases, J lost 4 bases, and 2 bases stayed unmatched. The CDR3 has 14 residues. CDR3 coding DNA: TGTGCCAGCAGCTTAGCGGACAGGGCATACGAGCAGTACCTC. Its translation is CASSLADRAYEQYL.

V usage is TRBV15 and J usage is TRBJ2-3; D is perhaps TRBD2 (5 bases). V shed 7 bases and J shed 2 bases, with 19 bases lying between them. The length of the CDR3 is 16 residues. Germline CDR1 and CDR2: LNHNV and YYDKDF (reference sequence). CDR3 nucleotides: TGTGCCACCACCCGGATGGGCGGGTTATACACAGATACGCAGTATTTT. Protein product: CATTRMGGLYTDTQYF.

The rearrangement uses TRBV25-1 and TRBJ2-7; 7 bases fit TRBD2. There are 14 residues in the CDR3. Germline CDR1 MGHDK, CDR2 SYGVNS. The junction had 3 bases not matched to a gene; V was cut back by 1 base and J by 3 bases. The CDR3 loop is CASSEWGGNYEQYF. CDR3 sequence (DNA): TGTGCCAGCAGTGAATGGGGGGGGAACTACGAGCAGTACTTC.

V is TRBV7-2 and J is TRBJ2-3, with 8 bases that match TRBD2. This CDR3 is built from 14 residues. CDR1 and CDR2 from the germline V gene are SGHTA and FQGNSA. The V segment lost 8 bases and the J segment 5 bases; nucleotides outside the gene matches: 9. CDR3: CASHGSGTVDTQYF. In DNA, the CDR3 is TGTGCCAGCCACGGTAGCGGGACGGTAGATACGCAGTATTTT. Supplemented by reference TRBV7-2 and TRBJ2-3, the full variable domain reads GAGVSQSPSNKVTEKGKDVELRCDPISGHTALYWYRQSLGQGLEFLIYFQGNSAPDKSGLPSDRFSAERTGGSVSTLTIQRTQQEDSAVYLCASHGSGTVDTQYFGPGTRLTVL.

The rearrangement joins TRBV18 to TRBJ2-7, with 8 bases fitting TRBD1. The CDR3 runs 15 residues. The junction had 7 bases not matched to a gene; V was cut back by 3 bases and J by 3 bases. The germline V gene encodes CDR1 KGHSH and CDR2 LQKENI. CDR3: CASSPKPGQDYEQYF. CDR3 nucleotide sequence: TGTGCCAGCTCACCTAAACCGGGACAGGACTACGAGCAGTACTTC.

There are a few counts of this clonotype. The chain uses TRBV5-1 and TRBJ2-3; 10 bases agree with TRBD1. V gave up 4 bases and J gave up 0 bases; unmatched junction bases: 8. CDR3 length: 17 amino acids. From germline, CDR1 is SGHRS and CDR2 YFSETQ. The CDR3 spells CASSQRRTGGSTDTQYF. The CDR3 region has the DNA TGCGCCAGCAGCCAGAGGAGGACAGGGGGAAGCACAGATACGCAGTATTTT.

The chain uses TRBV6-5 and TRBJ2-1, with 7 positions matching TRBD1. V shed 6 bases and J 0 bases; nucleotides not matched to a gene: 5. CDR1 MNHEY and CDR2 SVGAGI come from the germline V gene. CDR3 size: 15 residues. The CDR3 DNA sequence: TGTGCCAGCAGAACGGGACAGAGCTCCTACAATGAGCAGTTCTTC. This gives the protein CASRTGQSSYNEQFF.

The chain has TRBV7-9 and TRBJ2-7, with 8 nucleotides matching TRBD1. The trim removed 3 bases at V and 6 bases at J, leaving 7 bases unmatched. Germline CDR1 is SEHNR and CDR2 is FQNEAQ (reference sequence). This CDR3 has 14 residues. In DNA form, the CDR3 reads TGTGCCAGCAGCTTCGTGCAGGGGGCTGGCGAGCAGTACTTC. This encodes CASSFVQGAGEQYF.

This clonotype was seen only once. The chain recombines TRBV29-1 with TRBJ2-7; 9 bases agree with TRBD1. The V and J ends lost 4 bases and 2 bases, in that order; junction bases with no gene match: 9. Germline assignment: CDR1 SQVTM and CDR2 ANQGSEA. The CDR3 sequence is 15 residues long. The CDR3 here is CSVGVRGQGPYEQYF. The CDR3, as DNA: TGCAGCGTTGGGGTCAGGGGACAGGGACCCTACGAGCAGTACTTC.

There are a few counts of this clonotype. This chain connects TRBV29-1 to TRBJ1-1; no clear D. The V gene's germline CDR1 is SQVTM and CDR2 ANQGSEA. The CDR3 contains 11 residues. Trimming left V 7 bases short and J 0 bases short, with 6 bases between. The CDR3 bases are TGCAGCGGCGGACTGAACACTGAAGCTTTCTTT. This sequence encodes CSGGLNTEAFF.

This clonotype was seen a handful of times. The J gene is TRBJ2-7, the V gene TRBV27; D is tentatively TRBD1 or TRBD2 (5 bases each). The CDR3 is made up of 17 amino acids. Trimming stripped 6 bases from V and 1 base from J, with 22 bases between. Germline CDR1 and CDR2: MNHEY and SMNVEV (reference sequence). This CDR3 reads CASSPSRDDVSSYEQYF. DNA of the CDR3: TGTGCCAGCAGCCCATCCCGGGACGATGTTTCTTCCTACGAGCAGTACTTC.

The CDR3 protein is CSASWQGFVGETQYF. For the CDR3, the DNA is TGCAGTGCTAGCTGGCAGGGTTTTGTCGGAGAGACCCAGTACTTC. This chain joins TRBV20-1 and TRBJ2-5; D possibly corresponds to TRBD1 (5 bases). V lost 3 bases to trimming and J lost 4 bases, with 18 bases between them. The length of the CDR3 is 15 residues. Germline assignment: CDR1 DFQATT and CDR2 SNEGSKA (reference sequence).

The V gene is TRBV20-1, the J gene TRBJ2-5, with 9 bases fitting TRBD2. The junction had 3 bases not matched to a gene; V was cut back by 3 bases and J by 4 bases. The CDR3 length is 13 residues. The germline CDR1 and CDR2 sequences are DFQATT and SNEGSKA (reference sequence). CDR3 in DNA: TGCAGTGCTAGCCCTAGCGGGATAGAGACCCAGTACTTC. Its protein product is CSASPSGIETQYF.

With respect to this clonotype: The junction does not match germline at one end; this may be a read error. The J gene is TRBJ2-3, the V gene TRBV10-3; TRBD2 agrees at 8 bases. This CDR3 is 15 amino acids long. Germline V gene lookup returns CDR1 ENHRY and CDR2 SYGVKD. CDR3 DNA sequence: TGTGCCATCCGAGCAGCGGGAGAGAGCACAGATACACAGTATTTT. This codes for CAIRAAGESTDTQYF.

CDR3 sequence reads: CSALDRGSDTQYF. The CDR3 nucleotides are TGCAGTGCTTTAGACAGAGGGTCAGATACGCAGTATTTT. The chain couples TRBV20-1 to TRBJ2-3; D assignment may be TRBD1 or TRBD2 (5 bases each). V shed 5 bases and J shed 4 bases, with 13 bases lying between them. CDR1 and CDR2 from the germline V gene are DFQATT and SNEGSKA (reference sequence). CDR3 length equals 13 residues.

The chain joins TRBV28 to TRBJ2-7; D is perhaps TRBD2 (5 bases). CDR1 and CDR2 (germline): MDHEN, SYDVKM. The V end lost 3 bases, the J end lost 4 bases, and 16 bases lay between the germline ends. The CDR3 has 15 residues. The CDR3 DNA follows: TGTGCCAGCAGTTTGGTAGTCCCGGGAAATTACGAGCAGTACTTC. This codes for CASSLVVPGNYEQYF.